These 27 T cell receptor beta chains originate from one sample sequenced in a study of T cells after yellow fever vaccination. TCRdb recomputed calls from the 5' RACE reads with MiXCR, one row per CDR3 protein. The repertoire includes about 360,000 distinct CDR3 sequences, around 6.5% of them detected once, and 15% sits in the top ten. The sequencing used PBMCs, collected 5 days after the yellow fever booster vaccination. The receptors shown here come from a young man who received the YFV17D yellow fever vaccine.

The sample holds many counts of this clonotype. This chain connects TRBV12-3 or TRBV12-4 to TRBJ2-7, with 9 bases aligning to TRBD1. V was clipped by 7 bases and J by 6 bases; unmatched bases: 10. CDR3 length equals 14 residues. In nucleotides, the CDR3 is TGTGCCAGCATGCGGGACAGGGCGTCTGGCGAGCAGTACTTC. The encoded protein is CASMRDRASGEQYF.

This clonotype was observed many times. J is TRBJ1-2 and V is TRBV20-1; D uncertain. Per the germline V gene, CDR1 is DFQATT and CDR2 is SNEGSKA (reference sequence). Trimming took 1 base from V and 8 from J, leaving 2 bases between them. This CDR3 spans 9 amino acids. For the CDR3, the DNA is TGCAGTGCTAGAGGGGGCTACACCTTC. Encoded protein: CSARGGYTF.

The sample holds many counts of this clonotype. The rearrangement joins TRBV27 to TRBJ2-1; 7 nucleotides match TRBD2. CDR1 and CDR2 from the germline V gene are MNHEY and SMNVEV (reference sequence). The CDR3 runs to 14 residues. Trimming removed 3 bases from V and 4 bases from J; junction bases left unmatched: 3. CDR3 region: CASSFRREYNEQFF. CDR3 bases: TGTGCCAGCAGTTTCCGGCGGGAGTACAATGAGCAGTTCTTC.

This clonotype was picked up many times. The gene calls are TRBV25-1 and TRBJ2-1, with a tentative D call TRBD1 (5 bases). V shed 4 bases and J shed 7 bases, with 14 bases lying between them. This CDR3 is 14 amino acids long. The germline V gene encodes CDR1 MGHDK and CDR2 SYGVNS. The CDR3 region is CASSASRVGNEQFF. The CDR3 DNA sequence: TGTGCCAGCAGTGCCAGCAGGGTCGGGAATGAGCAGTTCTTC. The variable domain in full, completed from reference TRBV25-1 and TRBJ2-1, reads EADIYQTPRYLVIGTGKKITLECSQTMGHDKMYWYQQDPGMELHLIHYSYGVNSTEKGDLSSESTVSRIRTEHFPLTLESARPSHTSQYLCASSASRVGNEQFFGPGTRLTVL.

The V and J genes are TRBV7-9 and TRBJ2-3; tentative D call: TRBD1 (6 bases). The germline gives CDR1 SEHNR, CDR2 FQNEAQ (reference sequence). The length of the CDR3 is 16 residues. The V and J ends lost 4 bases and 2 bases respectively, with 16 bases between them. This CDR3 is CASSSAITGNTDTQYF. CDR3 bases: TGTGCCAGCAGCTCCGCGATTACAGGGAACACAGATACGCAGTATTTT.

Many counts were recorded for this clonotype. The CDR3 DNA reads TGTGCCAGCGGAATGAGGTCAGCAAAATACGAGCAGTACTTC. Translated, it gives CASGMRSAKYEQYF. This chain links TRBV27 with TRBJ2-7; D not resolved. This CDR3 spans 14 amino acids. Trimming shortened V by 8 bases and J by 4 bases, and 18 bases separated the two germline ends. Germline-derived CDR1 and CDR2 are MNHEY and SMNVEV (reference sequence).

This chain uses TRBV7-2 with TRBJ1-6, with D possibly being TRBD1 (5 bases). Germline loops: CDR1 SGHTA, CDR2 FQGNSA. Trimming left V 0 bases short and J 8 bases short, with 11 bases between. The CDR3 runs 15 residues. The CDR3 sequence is CASSLANRWDSPLHF. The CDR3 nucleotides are TGTGCCAGCAGCTTAGCGAACAGGTGGGATTCACCCCTCCACTTT.

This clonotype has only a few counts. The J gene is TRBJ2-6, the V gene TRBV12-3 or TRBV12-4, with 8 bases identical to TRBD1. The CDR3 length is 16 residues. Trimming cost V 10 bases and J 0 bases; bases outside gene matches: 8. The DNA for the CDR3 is TGTGCCACCCTGGGACAGGCGAGCTCTGGGGCCAACGTCCTGACTTTC. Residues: CATLGQASSGANVLTF.

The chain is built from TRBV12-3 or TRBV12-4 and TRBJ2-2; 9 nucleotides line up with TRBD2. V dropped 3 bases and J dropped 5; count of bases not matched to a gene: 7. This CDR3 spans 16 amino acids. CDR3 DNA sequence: TGTGCCAGCAGTTTGAGCGGGAGGCGATCTACCGGGGAGCTGTTTTTT. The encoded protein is CASSLSGRRSTGELFF.

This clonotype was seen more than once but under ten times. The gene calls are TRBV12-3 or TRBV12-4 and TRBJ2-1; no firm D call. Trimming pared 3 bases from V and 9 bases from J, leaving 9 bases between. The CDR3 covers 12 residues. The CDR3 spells CASSFRWGEQFF. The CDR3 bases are TGTGCCAGCAGTTTCCGGTGGGGTGAGCAGTTCTTC.

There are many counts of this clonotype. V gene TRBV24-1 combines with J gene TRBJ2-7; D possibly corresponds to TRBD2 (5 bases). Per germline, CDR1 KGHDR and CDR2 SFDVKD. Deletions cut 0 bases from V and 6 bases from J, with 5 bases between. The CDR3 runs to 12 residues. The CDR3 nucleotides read TGTGCCACCAGTGATTTGGGAGGCGAGCAGTACTTC. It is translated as CATSDLGGEQYF.

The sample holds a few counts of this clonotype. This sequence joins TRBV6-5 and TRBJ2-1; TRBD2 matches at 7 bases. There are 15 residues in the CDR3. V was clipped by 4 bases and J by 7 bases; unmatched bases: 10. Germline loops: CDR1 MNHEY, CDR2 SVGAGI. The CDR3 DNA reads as TGTGCCAGCAGTTTCCTGTCGGGTAGCGGGAATGAGCAGTTCTTC. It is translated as CASSFLSGSGNEQFF.

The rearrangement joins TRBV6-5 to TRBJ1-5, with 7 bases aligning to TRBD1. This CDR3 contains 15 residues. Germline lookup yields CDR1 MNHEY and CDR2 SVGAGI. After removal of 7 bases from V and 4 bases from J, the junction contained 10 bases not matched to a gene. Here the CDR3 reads CASTSTGTANQPQHF. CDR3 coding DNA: TGTGCCAGCACTTCCACCGGGACAGCAAATCAGCCCCAGCATTTT.

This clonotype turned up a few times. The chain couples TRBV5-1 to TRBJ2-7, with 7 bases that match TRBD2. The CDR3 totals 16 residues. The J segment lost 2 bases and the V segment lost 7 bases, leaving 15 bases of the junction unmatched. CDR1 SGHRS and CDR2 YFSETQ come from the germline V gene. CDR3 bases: TGCGCCAGCCGCACGGGGGGTCTTCAGGGTGCCTACGAGCAGTACTTC. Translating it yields CASRTGGLQGAYEQYF.

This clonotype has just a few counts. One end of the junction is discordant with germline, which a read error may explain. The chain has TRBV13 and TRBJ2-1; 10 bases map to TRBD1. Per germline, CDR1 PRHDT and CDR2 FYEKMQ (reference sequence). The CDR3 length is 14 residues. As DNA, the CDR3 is TGTGCCACCAGCTCGGGACAGGGGTTCAATGAGCAGTTCTTC. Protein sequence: CATSSGQGFNEQFF.

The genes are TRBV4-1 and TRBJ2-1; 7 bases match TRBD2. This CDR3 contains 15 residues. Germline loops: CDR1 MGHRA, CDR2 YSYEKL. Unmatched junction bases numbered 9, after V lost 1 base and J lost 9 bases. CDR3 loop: CASSQGGTGGGEQFF. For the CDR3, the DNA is TGCGCCAGCAGCCAAGGGGGAACGGGAGGTGGTGAGCAGTTCTTC.

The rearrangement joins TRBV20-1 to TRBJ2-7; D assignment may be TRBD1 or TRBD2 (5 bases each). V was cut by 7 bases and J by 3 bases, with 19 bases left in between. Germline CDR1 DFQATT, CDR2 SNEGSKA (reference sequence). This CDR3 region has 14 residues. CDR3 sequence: CSVSLGTLGYEQYF. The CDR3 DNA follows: TGCAGTGTATCGCTCGGGACGCTGGGCTACGAGCAGTACTTC.

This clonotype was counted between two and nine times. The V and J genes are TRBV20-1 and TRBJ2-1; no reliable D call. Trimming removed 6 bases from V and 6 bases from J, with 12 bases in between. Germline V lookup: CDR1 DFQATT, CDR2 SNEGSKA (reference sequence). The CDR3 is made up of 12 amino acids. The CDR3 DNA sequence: TGCAGTGCAAACCCCCAATTCAATGAGCAGTTCTTC. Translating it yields CSANPQFNEQFF.

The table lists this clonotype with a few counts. The CDR3 DNA sequence: TGTGCCAGCAGCTTAGGACAGGGCCCTGAAGCTTTCTTT. This gives the protein CASSLGQGPEAFF. The rearrangement uses TRBV11-2 and TRBJ1-1; 7 bases fit TRBD1. Germline assignment: CDR1 SGHAT and CDR2 FQNNGV. This CDR3 has 13 amino acids. V lost 1 base, J lost 6 bases, and 2 bases stayed unmatched.

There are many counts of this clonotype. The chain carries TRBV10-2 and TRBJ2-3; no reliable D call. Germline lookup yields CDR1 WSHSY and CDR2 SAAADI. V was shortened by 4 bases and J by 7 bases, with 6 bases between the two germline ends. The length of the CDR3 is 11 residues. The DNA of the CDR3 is TGCGCCAGCAGTGGATCTTATACGCAGTATTTT. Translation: CASSGSYTQYF.

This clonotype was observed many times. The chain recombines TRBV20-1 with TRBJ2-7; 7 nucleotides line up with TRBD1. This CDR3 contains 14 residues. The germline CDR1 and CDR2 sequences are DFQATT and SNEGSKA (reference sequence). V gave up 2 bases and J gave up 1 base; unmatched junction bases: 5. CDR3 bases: TGCAGTGCTAGAAAAGGACAGGCTTCCTACGAGCAGTACTTC. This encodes CSARKGQASYEQYF.

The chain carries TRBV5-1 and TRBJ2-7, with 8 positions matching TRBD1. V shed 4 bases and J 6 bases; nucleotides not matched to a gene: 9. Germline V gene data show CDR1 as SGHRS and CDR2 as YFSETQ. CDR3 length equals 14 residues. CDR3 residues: CASSHGTGQREQYF. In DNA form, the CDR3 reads TGCGCCAGCAGCCATGGGACAGGTCAACGCGAGCAGTACTTC.

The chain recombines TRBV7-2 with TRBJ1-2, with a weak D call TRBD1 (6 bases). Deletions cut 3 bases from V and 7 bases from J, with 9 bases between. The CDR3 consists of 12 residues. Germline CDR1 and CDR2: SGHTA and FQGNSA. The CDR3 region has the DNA TGTGCCAGCAGCTTCAGGGGTTTTGGCTACACCTTC. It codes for CASSFRGFGYTF. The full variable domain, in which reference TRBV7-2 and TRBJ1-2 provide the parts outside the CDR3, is GAGVSQSPSNKVTEKGKDVELRCDPISGHTALYWYRQSLGQGLEFLIYFQGNSAPDKSGLPSDRFSAERTGGSVSTLTIQRTQQEDSAVYLCASSFRGFGYTFGSGTRLTVV.

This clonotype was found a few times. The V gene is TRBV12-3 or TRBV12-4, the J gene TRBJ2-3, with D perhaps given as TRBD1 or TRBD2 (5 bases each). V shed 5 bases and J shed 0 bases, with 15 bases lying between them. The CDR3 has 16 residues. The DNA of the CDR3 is TGTGCCAGCAGTAGAAAGAGGGGAGTTAGCACAGATACGCAGTATTTT. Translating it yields CASSRKRGVSTDTQYF.

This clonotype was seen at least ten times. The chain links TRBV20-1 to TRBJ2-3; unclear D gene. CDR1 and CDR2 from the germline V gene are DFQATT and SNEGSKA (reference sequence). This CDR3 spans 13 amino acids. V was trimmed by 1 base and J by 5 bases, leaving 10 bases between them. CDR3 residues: CSARAVFLDTQYF. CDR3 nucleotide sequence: TGCAGTGCTAGAGCGGTATTCTTAGATACGCAGTATTTT.

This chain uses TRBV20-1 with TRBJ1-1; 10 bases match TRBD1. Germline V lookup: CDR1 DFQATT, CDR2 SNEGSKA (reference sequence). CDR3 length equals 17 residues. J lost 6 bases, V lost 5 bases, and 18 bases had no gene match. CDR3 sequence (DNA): TGCAGTGCTGGCCAAGACAGGGGGCGGCGTTGGGAATCTGAAGCTTTCTTT. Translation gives CSAGQDRGRRWESEAFF.

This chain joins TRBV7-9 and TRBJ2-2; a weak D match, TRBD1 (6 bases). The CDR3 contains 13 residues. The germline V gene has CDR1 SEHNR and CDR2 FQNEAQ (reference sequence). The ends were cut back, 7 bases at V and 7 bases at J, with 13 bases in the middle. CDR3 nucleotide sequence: TGTGCCAGCATCCTGGGGGCGCTCGGGGAGCTGTTTTTT. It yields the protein CASILGALGELFF.